This passage covers 8 T cell receptor beta chains from one sample sequenced in a study of T cells in Graves' hyperthyroidism and ophthalmopathy. Using RNA transcripts as the source, TCR beta CDR3 regions were amplified. A first-round RT-PCR of the TCR CDR3 used the HTBI primer set. A single record per CDR3 protein comes from TCRdb applying MiXCR to the multiplex PCR reads. The sample lists some 400,000 distinct CDR3 sequences; around 13% were seen once. Material: blood. All receptors derive from a woman aged 55-69 years with Graves' hyperthyroidism.

The V and J genes are TRBV12-5 and TRBJ2-1, with 13 bases lining up with TRBD2. V was pared by 1 base and J by 8 bases, with 8 bases of the junction left unmatched. The CDR3 contains 17 residues. Germline V gene data show CDR1 as LGHNT and CDR2 as FRNRAP. The CDR3 loop is CASGLAIWTSGSYEQFF. CDR3 in DNA: TGTGCTAGTGGTTTGGCCATTTGGACTAGCGGGAGCTATGAGCAGTTCTTC.

This clonotype appeared many times. The chain carries TRBV5-4 and TRBJ2-3, with 8 bases identical to TRBD2. The V gene's germline CDR1 is SGHNT and CDR2 YYREEE (reference sequence). J was trimmed by 3 bases and V by 3 bases; bases with no gene match: 3. The CDR3 loop spans 14 amino acids. CDR3 nucleotides: TGTGCCAGCAGCTCACGACTAGCGACAGATACGCAGTATTTT. Residues: CASSSRLATDTQYF.

This clonotype was seen ten or more times. The chain has TRBV14 and TRBJ1-2; no reliable D call. CDR3 length: 13 amino acids. The V gene's germline CDR1 is SGHDN and CDR2 FVKESK. V was pared by 2 bases and J by 4 bases, with 8 bases between. This CDR3 is CASSQLGSYGYTF. CDR3 DNA: TGTGCCAGCAGCCAACTGGGGTCCTATGGCTACACCTTC.

The rearrangement links TRBV19 to TRBJ1-2; D unclear. The CDR3 consists of 15 residues. The ends were cut back, 0 bases at V and 7 bases at J, with 15 bases in the middle. Germline V CDR1 and CDR2: LNHDA, SQIVND (reference sequence). The CDR3: CASSIDEAARSGYTF. The CDR3 DNA is TGTGCCAGTAGTATAGATGAAGCGGCTAGGTCTGGCTACACCTTC.

This clonotype showed up just a few times. The chain employs TRBV5-8 and TRBJ1-2; D ambiguous. The germline V and J ends were trimmed by 0 bases and 0 bases, with 12 bases remaining between them. Germline lookup yields CDR1 SGHTS and CDR2 YDEGEE. The CDR3 spans 16 residues. The CDR3 DNA reads TGTGCCAGCAGCTTGGAATTTTCAGGAGCTAACTATGGCTACACCTTC. Translation: CASSLEFSGANYGYTF.

This clonotype appeared a few times. The V gene is TRBV18, the J gene TRBJ2-7, with 8 bases that match TRBD1. This CDR3 spans 15 amino acids. With V trimmed by 3 bases and J by 2 bases, 6 bases remained unmatched. CDR1 KGHSH and CDR2 LQKENI come from the germline V gene. The DNA of the CDR3 is TGTGCCAGCTCACCCCTCCCGGACAGGGCCTACGAGCAGTACTTC. Residues: CASSPLPDRAYEQYF.

The V and J genes are TRBV19 and TRBJ1-1; no definite D call. The V end lost 1 base, the J end lost 0 bases, and 15 bases lay between the germline ends. CDR1 and CDR2 from the germline V gene are LNHDA and SQIVND (reference sequence). This CDR3 is 17 amino acids long. The CDR3 nucleotides read TGTGCCAGTAGTATAGTTTATCGGGTTGGCATGAACACTGAAGCTTTCTTT. It translates to CASSIVYRVGMNTEAFF.

This clonotype showed up just a few times. This chain joins TRBV6-1 and TRBJ2-7; no clear D gene. V dropped 0 bases and J dropped 0 bases, with 9 bases sitting between them. Germline loops: CDR1 MNHNS, CDR2 SASEGT. There are 15 residues in the CDR3. This CDR3 reads CASSEAKVLSYEQYF. CDR3 in DNA: TGTGCCAGCAGTGAAGCGAAGGTCCTCTCCTACGAGCAGTACTTC.